In its sample, the clone carrying this T cell receptor beta chain was seen once. Its antigen is unidentified. Assay: immunoSEQ multiplex PCR; the TCRdb copy retains only in-frame clones and omits some. The sample yields some 1.4 million clones, around 95% seen once. This sample stems from a study of shared clonotypes between healthy human individuals. Unmatched junction bases numbered 6, after V lost 5 bases and J lost 0 bases. The CDR3 has 15 residues. The V gene's germline CDR1 is SEHNR and CDR2 FQNEAQ (reference sequence). Overall study findings and caveats: Memory subsets generally showed lower estimated richness than naive subsets.

This clonotype was obtained from a man under 40 in good health. The chain couples TRBV7-9 to TRBJ1-2, with TRBD1 matching over 7 bases. The sequenced sample was naive CD4+ T cells sorted from blood. Specified subset: CD45RA+ positively selected. The CDR3, as DNA: TGTGCCAGCAGCCCTCCGGGACAGACTAACTATGGCTACACCTTC. Protein: CASSPPGQTNYGYTF.